This entry features one TCR beta chain sequence. The ends were cut back, 2 bases at V and 5 bases at J, with 13 bases in the middle. Germline CDR1 is SEHNR and CDR2 is FQNEAQ (reference sequence). The CDR3 has 14 residues. These data are taken from a study of blood T cell repertoires in COVID-19. The data were produced by immunoSEQ multiplex PCR, yet TCRdb's version contains in-frame clones alone and is incomplete. The sample records some 270,000 clones, roughly 90% being singletons. The sample taken for sequencing was peripheral blood. The receptor's source is a man aged 25-45 years with acute or convalescent COVID-19. This chain joins TRBV7-9 and TRBJ2-7; perhaps TRBD2 as D (6 bases). Written as DNA, the CDR3 is TGTGCCAGCAGCTTATTAAAGGGAGGCAACGAGCAGTACTTC. Its translation is CASSLLKGGNEQYF. Variable domain in full (rest from reference TRBV7-9 and TRBJ2-7): DTGVSQNPRHKITKRGQNVTFRCDPISEHNRLYWYRQTLGQGPEFLTYFQNEAQLEKSRLLSDRFSAERPKGSFSTLEIQRTEQGDSAMYLCASSLLKGGNEQYFGPGTRLTVT.